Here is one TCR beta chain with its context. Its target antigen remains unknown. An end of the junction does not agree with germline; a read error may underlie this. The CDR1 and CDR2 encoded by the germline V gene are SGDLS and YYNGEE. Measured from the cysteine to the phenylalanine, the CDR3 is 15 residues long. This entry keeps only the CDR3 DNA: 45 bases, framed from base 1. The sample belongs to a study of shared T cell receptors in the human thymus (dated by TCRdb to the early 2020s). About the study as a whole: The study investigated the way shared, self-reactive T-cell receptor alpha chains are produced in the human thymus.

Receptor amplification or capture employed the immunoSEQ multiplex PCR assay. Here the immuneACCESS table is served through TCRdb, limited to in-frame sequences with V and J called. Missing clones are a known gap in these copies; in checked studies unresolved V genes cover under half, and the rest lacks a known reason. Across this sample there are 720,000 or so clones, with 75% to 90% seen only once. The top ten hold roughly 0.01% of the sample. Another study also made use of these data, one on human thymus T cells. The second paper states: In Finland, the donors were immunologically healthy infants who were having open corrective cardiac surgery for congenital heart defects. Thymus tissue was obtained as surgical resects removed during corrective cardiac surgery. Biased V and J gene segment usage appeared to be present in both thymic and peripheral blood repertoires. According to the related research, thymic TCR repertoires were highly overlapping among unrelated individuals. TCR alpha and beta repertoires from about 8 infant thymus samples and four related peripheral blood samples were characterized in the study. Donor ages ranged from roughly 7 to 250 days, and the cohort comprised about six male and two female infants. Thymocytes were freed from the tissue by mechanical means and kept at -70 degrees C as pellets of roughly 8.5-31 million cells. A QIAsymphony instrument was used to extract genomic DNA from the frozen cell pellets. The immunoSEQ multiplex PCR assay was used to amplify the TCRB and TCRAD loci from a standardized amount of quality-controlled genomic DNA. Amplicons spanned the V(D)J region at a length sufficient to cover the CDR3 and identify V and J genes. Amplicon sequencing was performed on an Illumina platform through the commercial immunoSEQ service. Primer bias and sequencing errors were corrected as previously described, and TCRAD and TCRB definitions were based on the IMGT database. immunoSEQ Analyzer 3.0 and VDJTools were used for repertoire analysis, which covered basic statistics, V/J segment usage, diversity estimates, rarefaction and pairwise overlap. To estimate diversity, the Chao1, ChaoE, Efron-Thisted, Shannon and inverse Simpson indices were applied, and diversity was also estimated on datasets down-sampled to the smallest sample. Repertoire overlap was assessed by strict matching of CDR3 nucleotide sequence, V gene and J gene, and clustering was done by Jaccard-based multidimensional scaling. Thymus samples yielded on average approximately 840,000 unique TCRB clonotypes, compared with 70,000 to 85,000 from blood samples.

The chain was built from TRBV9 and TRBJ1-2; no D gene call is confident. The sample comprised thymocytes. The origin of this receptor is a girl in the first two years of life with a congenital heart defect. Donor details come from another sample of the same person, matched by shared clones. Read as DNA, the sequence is TGTGCCAGCAGCGCGAACCCTCTCGCTCACTATGACTACACCTTC. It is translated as CASSANPLAHYDYTF.